These 24 T cell receptor beta chains were all obtained from the same sample, sequenced in a study of shared T cell receptors in the human thymus. Measured with immunoSEQ multiplex PCR; TCRdb has only the in-frame clones, and not every one. Of hundreds of thousands of clones detected, around 87% appear once; the ten largest clones hold about 0.0094%. These same records also appear under a second study, on human thymus T cells.

The sample consisted of thymocytes. Receptors were obtained from a boy under three years old with a congenital heart defect.

V usage is TRBV5-4 and J usage is TRBJ2-1; 8 nucleotides match TRBD2. The germline CDR1 and CDR2 sequences are SGHNT and YYREEE (reference sequence). V lost 2 bases, J lost 8 bases, and 9 bases stayed unmatched. This CDR3 contains 15 residues. The CDR3 DNA reads as TGTGCCAGCAGCTTTAAAACGGGACTAGTCCATGAGCAGTTCTTC. Amino acids: CASSFKTGLVHEQFF.

The J gene is TRBJ2-7, the V gene TRBV7-9; 9 nucleotides line up with TRBD1. J lost 4 bases, V lost 3 bases, and 4 bases had no gene match. The CDR3 has 14 residues. Looked up from germline, CDR1 is SEHNR and CDR2 is FQNEAQ (reference sequence). The CDR3 here is CASSFPGQGYEQYF. The CDR3 DNA follows: TGTGCCAGCAGCTTCCCGGGACAGGGTTACGAGCAGTACTTC.

The V call is TRBV14, the J call TRBJ2-1; 10 bases agree with TRBD2. CDR1 is SGHDN, CDR2 FVKESK, per germline. J lost 12 bases, V lost 4 bases, and 0 bases had no gene match. This CDR3 region has 11 residues. The CDR3 reads CASSLAGGQFF. The DNA for the CDR3 is TGTGCCAGCAGCCTAGCGGGGGGGCAGTTCTTC.

The genes are TRBV14 and TRBJ2-1, with TRBD1 matching 8 bases. The germline V gene has CDR1 SGHDN and CDR2 FVKESK. Trimming cost V 5 bases and J 7 bases; bases outside gene matches: 10. CDR3 size: 15 residues. This CDR3 reads CASSFHLGDRNEQFF. The CDR3 bases are TGTGCCAGCAGCTTCCACCTCGGGGACAGGAATGAGCAGTTCTTC.

CDR3 nucleotide sequence: TGTGCCAGCCCAGGGACTAGCGGGCCCGCGAACACCGGGGAGCTGTTTTTT. It is translated as CASPGTSGPANTGELFF. V and J are TRBV11-2 and TRBJ2-2, with 12 bases identical to TRBD2. Germline V lookup: CDR1 SGHAT, CDR2 FQNNGV. The junction had 7 bases not matched to a gene; V was cut back by 8 bases and J by 0 bases. This CDR3 has 17 residues.

This sequence joins TRBV5-1 and TRBJ2-3, with 8 bases matching TRBD1. The CDR3 totals 15 residues. Germline CDR1 is SGHRS and CDR2 is YFSETQ. With V trimmed by 3 bases and J by 1 base, 4 bases remained unmatched. The CDR3 DNA follows: TGCGCCAGCAGCTCGCCGGGACAGGGCACAGATACGCAGTATTTT. Protein sequence: CASSSPGQGTDTQYF.

V is TRBV7-9 and J is TRBJ1-6, with 7 positions matching TRBD1. The CDR3 runs 16 residues. Germline assignment: CDR1 SEHNR and CDR2 FQNEAQ (reference sequence). V gave up 8 bases and J gave up 6 bases; unmatched junction bases: 13. The CDR3: CASGPPPGQLNSPLHF. The CDR3 region has the DNA TGTGCCAGCGGCCCACCCCCGGGACAGCTTAATTCACCCCTCCACTTT.

The sample holds a few counts of this clone. The chain recombines TRBV4-3 with TRBJ1-1; possible D gene TRBD1, 5 bases. The CDR3 runs to 16 residues. V lost 2 bases, J lost 4 bases, and 17 bases lay in between. The germline V gene has CDR1 LGHNA and CDR2 YSLEER. The CDR3 here is CASSQKRQGRVTEAFF. The CDR3 DNA reads TGCGCCAGCAGCCAAAAACGCCAGGGTCGGGTCACTGAAGCTTTCTTT.

The chain is built from TRBV6-1 and TRBJ1-1; weak D call: TRBD1 (5 bases). The CDR3 is 13 residues long. Deletions cut 10 bases from V and 13 bases from J, with 25 bases between. Germline V gives CDR1 MNHNS, CDR2 SASEGT. CDR3 in amino acids: CANTRAFPDKGFF. The DNA of the CDR3 is TGTGCCAACACCAGGGCGTTCCCCGACAAAGGTTTCTTT.

V gene TRBV15 combines with J gene TRBJ1-1, with D unclear. CDR1 is LNHNV, CDR2 YYDKDF, per germline (reference sequence). CDR3 length: 15 amino acids. Trimming removed 5 bases from V and 3 bases from J, with 16 bases in between. CDR3 in amino acids: CATSRLMYSHTEAFF. The CDR3 nucleotides are TGTGCCACCAGCCGCCTGATGTATAGCCACACTGAAGCTTTCTTT.

The V gene is TRBV28, the J gene TRBJ2-3; 7 bases are a match to TRBD1. This CDR3 is built from 14 residues. The V and J ends lost 8 bases and 7 bases, in that order; junction bases with no gene match: 12. Germline values: CDR1 MDHEN, CDR2 SYDVKM. Written as DNA, the CDR3 is TGTGCCAGCTCCCTCCAGAGACAGGGCCATACGCAGTATTTT. Encoded protein: CASSLQRQGHTQYF.

V is TRBV14 and J is TRBJ2-2; 7 bases align to TRBD1. V lost 4 bases, J lost 3 bases, and 5 bases stayed unmatched. This CDR3 is 15 amino acids long. CDR1 is SGHDN and CDR2 is FVKESK in the germline V gene. The CDR3 protein is CASSPGTVYTGELFF. DNA for the CDR3: TGTGCCAGCAGCCCCGGGACAGTTTACACCGGGGAGCTGTTTTTT.

This rearrangement joins TRBV5-8 to TRBJ2-1, with D maybe TRBD2 (5 bases). From germline, CDR1 is SGHTS and CDR2 YDEGEE. This CDR3 has 15 amino acids. Trimming removed 5 bases from V and 7 bases from J, with 19 bases in between. The CDR3 reads CASSSSGQRGNEQFF. The DNA of the CDR3 is TGTGCCAGCAGTTCGAGCGGTCAGAGAGGAAATGAGCAGTTCTTC.

This clone appeared once. The gene calls are TRBV28 and TRBJ1-5; 10 bases are shared with TRBD1. J gave up 5 bases and V 3 bases, and 1 base lay outside the gene matches. The length of the CDR3 is 14 residues. Germline assignment: CDR1 MDHEN and CDR2 SYDVKM. The CDR3 loop reads CASSFGTGDQPQHF. CDR3 sequence (DNA): TGTGCCAGCAGTTTCGGGACAGGGGATCAGCCCCAGCATTTT.

The chain employs TRBV4-3 and TRBJ2-1, with 8 bases that match TRBD1. This CDR3 contains 19 residues. V lost 0 bases, J lost 5 bases, and 15 bases stayed unmatched. Germline V gene lookup returns CDR1 LGHNA and CDR2 YSLEER. The CDR3 protein is CASSQDLAGRTGSDNEQFF. For the CDR3, the DNA is TGCGCCAGCAGCCAAGATTTGGCTGGGCGGACAGGGTCCGACAATGAGCAGTTCTTC.

The chain uses TRBV27 and TRBJ2-7, with a tentative D call TRBD1 (6 bases). The CDR3 sequence is 15 residues long. Germline lookup yields CDR1 MNHEY and CDR2 SMNVEV (reference sequence). Trimming cost V 7 bases and J 3 bases, with 19 bases left between them. CDR3 residues: CASNEMAGEYYEQYF. Here the CDR3 DNA reads TGTGCCAGCAATGAGATGGCAGGGGAATACTACGAGCAGTACTTC.

The chain links TRBV9 to TRBJ2-7, with D possibly TRBD1 on 6 matching bases. The germline V gene encodes CDR1 SGDLS and CDR2 YYNGEE. The V end was cut by 3 bases, the J end by 2 bases, with 15 bases between. The CDR3 length is 15 residues. CDR3 residues: CASSARDKKPYEQYF. The CDR3, as DNA: TGTGCCAGCAGCGCCCGGGACAAGAAACCCTACGAGCAGTACTTC.

The rearrangement links TRBV19 to TRBJ2-2; no clear D. Germline V CDR1 and CDR2: LNHDA, SQIVND (reference sequence). This CDR3 region has 12 residues. Trimming shortened V by 6 bases and J by 8 bases, and 10 bases separated the two germline ends. The CDR3 sequence: CASSLCSGELFF. Here the CDR3 DNA reads TGTGCCAGTAGCCTGTGTAGTGGGGAGCTGTTTTTT.

This clone turned up a few times. The chain joins TRBV4-3 to TRBJ2-1; TRBD1 matches 7 bases. The CDR3 is 19 residues long. Germline V gives CDR1 LGHNA, CDR2 YSLEER. Trimming at V came to 3 bases and at J to 4 bases, leaving 18 bases not matched to a gene. In DNA, the CDR3 is TGCGCCAGCAGCCAGAGGGCGAATGACTCCGGGACAGATTACAATGAGCAGTTCTTC. Its translation is CASSQRANDSGTDYNEQFF.

The J gene is TRBJ1-4, the V gene TRBV4-3; 7 positions agree with TRBD1. The CDR3 contains 21 residues. With 2 bases clipped from V and 8 bases from J, the junction kept 26 bases outside the gene matches. Germline V gene data show CDR1 as LGHNA and CDR2 as YSLEER. CDR3 bases: TGCGCCAGCAGCCAATCCCCTGGGGAGAGGGACAGCCCACAGGGCGACGAAAAACTGTTTTTT. This encodes CASSQSPGERDSPQGDEKLFF.

This chain's CDR3 is CASSLGSLGDTQYF. In DNA form, the CDR3 reads TGTGCCAGCAGCTTAGGGTCCCTAGGAGATACGCAGTATTTT. J is TRBJ2-3 and V is TRBV7-8; D uncertain. V was shortened by 1 base and J by 5 bases, with 10 bases between the two germline ends. Germline V lookup: CDR1 SGHVS, CDR2 FQNEAQ. CDR3 length equals 14 residues.

The CDR3 sequence: CASSLSSYQTYEQYF. In DNA form, the CDR3 reads TGTGCCAGCAGTTTATCTTCCTATCAAACCTACGAGCAGTACTTC. V and J are TRBV27 and TRBJ2-7; no reliable D call. CDR3 length: 15 amino acids. The germline V gene encodes CDR1 MNHEY and CDR2 SMNVEV (reference sequence). The ends were cut back, 0 bases at V and 2 bases at J, with 11 bases in the middle.

This chain links TRBV28 with TRBJ2-7; 7 bases match TRBD2. Trimming took 6 bases from V and 6 from J; bases not matched to a gene: 5. The CDR3 totals 12 residues. The V gene's germline CDR1 is MDHEN and CDR2 SYDVKM. CDR3 amino acids: CASSRGSGEQYF. The DNA for the CDR3 is TGTGCCAGCAGCCGCGGGAGTGGCGAGCAGTACTTC.

This clone has more than one count but fewer than ten. CDR3: CATQGAANEKLFF. CDR3 DNA sequence: TGTGCCACCCAGGGGGCGGCTAATGAAAAACTGTTTTTT. This rearrangement joins TRBV28 to TRBJ1-4; 8 bases match TRBD1. This CDR3 contains 13 residues. The V and J ends lost 10 bases and 3 bases, in that order; junction bases with no gene match: 4. The germline gives CDR1 MDHEN, CDR2 SYDVKM.